This TCR beta chain is from a study of a mutant IDH1 vaccine in newly diagnosed glioma (dated by TCRdb to the early 2020s). Broadly, across the study: In the chemotherapy-containing groups, vaccination started alongside temozolomide cycles, whereas in patients who had radiotherapy alone it started 4-6 weeks after radiotherapy. The roughly 30 treated patients were roughly 62% male and around 40% female, with a mean age of 40.4 years. For exploratory analyses, longitudinal TCRB deep sequencing was carried out in about 26 treated patients wherever samples were available. Peripheral blood was drawn at six visits: V03 (baseline), V05, V07, V10, V12 and V13. Visit V12 was the week-35 safety follow-up and visit V13 was the week-47 end of study. Prior to enrollment, patients had been given standard therapy consisting of radiotherapy alone, temozolomide alone, or radiochemotherapy with temozolomide, with the combination given to most patients. Results the study describes overall, beyond this receptor: Pseudoprogression seemed to be unrelated to changes in the top peripheral T cell clonotypes found by TCRB sequencing. It was noted by the authors that analyses of patient blood samples could not be reproduced owing to sample limitations. Vaccine-induced immune responses across multiple MHC alleles were detected in approximately 93% of patients. PBMC samples for TCRB deep sequencing were selected based on availability.

This sample's time point label indicates: week 35, safety follow-up. A 20-mer mutant IDH1 peptide at 300 micrograms in Montanide made up each vaccine dose, which was injected subcutaneously together with topical imiquimod. Across visits V03 through V10, patients got a total of eight vaccinations, given in weeks 1, 3, 5, 7, 11, 15, 19 and 23. All donors had newly diagnosed IDH1-mutant astrocytomas of WHO grade 3 or 4 that showed loss of nuclear ATRX. The samples were drawn from NOA16, a multicentre, single-arm, open-label phase I trial in Germany that tested a mutant IDH1 peptide vaccine in humans for the first time. Genomic DNA for TCRB sequencing was extracted from EDTA blood using the DNeasy Blood and Tissue Kit. The library came from the immunoSEQ multiplex PCR assay. Rearranged TCR beta chain sequences were amplified with the hsTCRB Kit following the manufacturer's protocol. TCRB libraries were sequenced on an Illumina MiSeq. The study's own analysis went as follows. The kit vendor's proprietary platform handled demultiplexing, trimming and gene mapping. Sourced from immuneACCESS, this table was stored by TCRdb with only in-frame sequences that have V and J called. A share of the clones is absent; for the studies checked, an unresolved V gene accounts for under half, and the remainder has no known explanation. V and J calls and clone size follow that table, whereas D and trimming were derived from the DNA. Counted in this sample were 35,000 to 45,000 clones; around 91% of them appeared once. About 1.5% of the sample rests with the top ten.

With regard to this clone: Its antigen remains unidentified. Per-nucleotide qualities are absent, and no much larger clonotype sits a single base away.

Source: PBMCs, taken from a glioma patient whose treatment included an IDH1 peptide vaccine. The receptor's source is a man aged 35 to 55 with glioma.

CDR3 loop: CASSESGGAQYF. The nucleotide sequence is TGCGCCAGCAGTGAGTCTGGGGGGGCCCAGTACTTC. The chain is encoded by TRBV10-1 joined to TRBJ2-5; the central 7 bases match TRBD2. CDR1 and CDR2 were assigned from the germline V gene (reference sequence) as WNHNN and SYGVQD. Relative to germline, V is missing 0 bases and J is missing 9 bases, with 1 base of the junction outside any gene match. From cysteine to phenylalanine, the CDR3 is 12 amino acids long. Here the CDR3 DNA is all that survives: 36 bases in frame from base 1.